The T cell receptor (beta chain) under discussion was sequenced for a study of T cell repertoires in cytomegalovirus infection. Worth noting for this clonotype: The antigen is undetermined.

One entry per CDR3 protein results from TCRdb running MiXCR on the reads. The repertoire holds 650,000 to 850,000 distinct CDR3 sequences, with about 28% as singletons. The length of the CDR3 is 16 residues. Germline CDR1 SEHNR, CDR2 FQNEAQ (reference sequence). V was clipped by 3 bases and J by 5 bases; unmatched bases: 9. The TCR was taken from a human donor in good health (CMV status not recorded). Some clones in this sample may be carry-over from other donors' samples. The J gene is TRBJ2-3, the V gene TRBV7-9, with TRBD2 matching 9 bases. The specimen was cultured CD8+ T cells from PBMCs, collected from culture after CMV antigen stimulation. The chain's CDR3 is CASSFPRRGGLDTQYF. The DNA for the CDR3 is TGTGCCAGCAGCTTCCCAAGGCGGGGGGGCCTAGATACGCAGTATTTT.